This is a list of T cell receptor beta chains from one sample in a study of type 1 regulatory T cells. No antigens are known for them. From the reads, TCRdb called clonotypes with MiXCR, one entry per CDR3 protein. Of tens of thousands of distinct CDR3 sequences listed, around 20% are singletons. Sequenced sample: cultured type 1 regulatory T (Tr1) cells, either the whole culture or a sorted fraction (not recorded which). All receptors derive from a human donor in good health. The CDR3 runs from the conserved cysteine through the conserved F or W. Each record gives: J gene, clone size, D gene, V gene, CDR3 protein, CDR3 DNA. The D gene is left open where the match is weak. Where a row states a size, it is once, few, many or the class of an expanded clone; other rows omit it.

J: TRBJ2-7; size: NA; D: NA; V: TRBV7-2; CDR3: CASSLIPGNGYEQYF; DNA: TGTGCCAGCAGCTTAATCCCGGGGAATGGCTACGAGCAGTACTTC
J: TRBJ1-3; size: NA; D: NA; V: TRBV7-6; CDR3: CASSVGLSGNTIYF; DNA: TGTGCCAGCAGCGTGGGTCTCTCTGGAAACACCATATATTTT
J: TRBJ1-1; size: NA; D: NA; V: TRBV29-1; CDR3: CSVDRYMNTEAFF; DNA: TGCAGCGTGGACAGATACATGAACACTGAAGCTTTCTTT
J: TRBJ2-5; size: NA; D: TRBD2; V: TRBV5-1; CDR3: CASSLVSGGPQETQYF; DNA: TGCGCCAGCAGCTTGGTTAGCGGGGGTCCCCAAGAGACCCAGTACTTC
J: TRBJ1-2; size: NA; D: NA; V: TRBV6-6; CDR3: CASSYSTGLYGYTF; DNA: TGTGCCAGCAGTTACTCGACAGGCCTCTATGGCTACACCTTC
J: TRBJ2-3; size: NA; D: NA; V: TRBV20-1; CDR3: CSAREGTTDTQYF; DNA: TGCAGTGCTAGGGAGGGAACCACAGATACGCAGTATTTT
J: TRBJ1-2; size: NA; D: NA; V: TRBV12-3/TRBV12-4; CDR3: CASSLAGADGYTF; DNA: TGTGCCAGCAGTTTAGCGGGGGCGGATGGCTACACCTTC
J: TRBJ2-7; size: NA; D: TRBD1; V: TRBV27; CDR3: CASSRQGFEQYF; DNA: TGTGCCAGCAGTCGACAGGGGTTCGAGCAGTACTTC
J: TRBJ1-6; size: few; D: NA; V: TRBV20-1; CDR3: CSARDTYNSPLHF; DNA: TGCAGTGCTAGGGACACATATAATTCACCCCTCCACTTT
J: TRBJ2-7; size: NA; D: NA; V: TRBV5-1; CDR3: CASSTRNSYEQYF; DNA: TGCGCCAGCAGCACCAGAAATTCCTACGAGCAGTACTTC
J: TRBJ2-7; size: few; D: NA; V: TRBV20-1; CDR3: CSARDPRRWGETEQYF; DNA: TGCAGTGCTAGAGATCCTCGACGGTGGGGGGAAACGGAGCAGTACTTC
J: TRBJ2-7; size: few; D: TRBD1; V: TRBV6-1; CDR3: CASARDRGREQYF; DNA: TGTGCCAGCGCCCGGGACAGGGGGCGCGAGCAGTACTTC
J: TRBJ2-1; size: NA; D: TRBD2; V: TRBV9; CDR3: CASSVRLAGANEQFF; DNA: TGTGCCAGCAGCGTCCGACTAGCGGGGGCCAATGAGCAGTTCTTC
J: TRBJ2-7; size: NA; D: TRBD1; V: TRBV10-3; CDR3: CASVGTVSYEQYF; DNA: TGTGCCTCGGTTGGGACAGTATCCTACGAGCAGTACTTC
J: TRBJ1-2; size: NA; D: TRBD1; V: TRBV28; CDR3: CASRGQRALRYTF; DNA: TGTGCCAGCAGGGGACAGAGAGCTCTCCGTTACACCTTC
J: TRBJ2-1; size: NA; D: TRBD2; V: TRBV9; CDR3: CASSLSGSYEQFF; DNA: TGTGCCAGCAGCTTAAGCGGGAGCTATGAGCAGTTCTTC
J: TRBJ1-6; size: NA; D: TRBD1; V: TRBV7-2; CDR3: CASSSRTGDSPLHF; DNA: TGTGCCAGCAGCTCAAGGACAGGGGATTCACCCCTCCACTTT
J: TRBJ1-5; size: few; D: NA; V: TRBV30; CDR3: CAWSVGSNQPQHF; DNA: TGTGCCTGGAGTGTGGGCAGCAATCAGCCCCAGCATTTT
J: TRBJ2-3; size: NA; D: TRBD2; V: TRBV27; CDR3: CASSTSTSGIADTQYF; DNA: TGTGCCAGCAGTACCTCGACTAGCGGGATAGCAGATACGCAGTATTTT
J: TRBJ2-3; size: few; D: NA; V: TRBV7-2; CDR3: CASSGRGSSTDTQYF; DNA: TGTGCCAGCAGCGGGCGGGGCTCCTCCACAGATACGCAGTATTTT
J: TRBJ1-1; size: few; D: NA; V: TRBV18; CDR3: CASRGGANTEAFF; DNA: TGTGCCAGCCGAGGAGGGGCGAACACTGAAGCTTTCTTT
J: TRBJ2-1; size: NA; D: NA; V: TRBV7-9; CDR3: CASSLNGANEQFF; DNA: TGTGCCAGCAGCTTAAACGGGGCCAATGAGCAGTTCTTC
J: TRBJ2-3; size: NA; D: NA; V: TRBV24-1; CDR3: CATSDYGGGTATDTQYF; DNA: TGTGCCACCAGTGATTACGGGGGGGGGACAGCCACAGATACGCAGTATTTT
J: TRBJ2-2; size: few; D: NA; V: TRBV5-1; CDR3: CASSLEKNTGELFF; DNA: TGCGCCAGCAGCTTGGAAAAGAACACCGGGGAGCTGTTTTTT
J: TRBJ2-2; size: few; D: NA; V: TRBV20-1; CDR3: CSASGPSGLIGELFF; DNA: TGCAGTGCTAGTGGGCCGTCCGGACTCATTGGGGAGCTGTTTTTT
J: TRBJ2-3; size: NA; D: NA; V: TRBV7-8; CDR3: CASSFYWGSTDTQYF; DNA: TGTGCCAGCAGCTTTTATTGGGGGAGCACAGATACGCAGTATTTT
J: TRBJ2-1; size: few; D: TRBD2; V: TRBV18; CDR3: CASSPQVLAGHNEQFF; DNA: TGTGCCAGCTCACCACAGGTATTAGCGGGACACAATGAGCAGTTCTTC
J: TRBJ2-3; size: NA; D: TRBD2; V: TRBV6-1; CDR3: CASSQIAGGPGGLSTDTQYF; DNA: TGTGCCAGCAGTCAAATAGCGGGAGGGCCCGGTGGTCTCAGCACAGATACGCAGTATTTT
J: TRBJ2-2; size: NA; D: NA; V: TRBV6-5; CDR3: CASSYSISLTGEPFF; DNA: TGTGCCAGCAGTTACTCGATTAGTCTCACCGGGGAGCCGTTTTTT
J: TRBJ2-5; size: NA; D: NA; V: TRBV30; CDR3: CAWTVRQSGETQYF; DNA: TGTGCCTGGACTGTGAGGCAGAGTGGGGAGACCCAGTACTTC
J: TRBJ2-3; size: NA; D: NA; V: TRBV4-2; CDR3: CASSPNGGTDTQYF; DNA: TGTGCCAGCAGCCCTAATGGCGGCACAGATACGCAGTATTTT
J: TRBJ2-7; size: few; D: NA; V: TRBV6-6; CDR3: CASSYSSSGIVSYEQYF; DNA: TGTGCCAGCAGTTACTCGAGTTCAGGGATCGTATCCTACGAGCAGTACTTC
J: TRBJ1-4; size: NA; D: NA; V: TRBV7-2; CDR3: CASSPAEELFF; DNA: TGTGCCAGCAGCCCTGCCGAGGAACTGTTTTTT
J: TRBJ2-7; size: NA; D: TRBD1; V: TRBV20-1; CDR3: CSAPRPGTGAEQYF; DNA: TGCAGTGCTCCCCGTCCCGGGACAGGGGCCGAGCAGTACTTC
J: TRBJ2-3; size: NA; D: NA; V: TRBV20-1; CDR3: CSARDQRTPARPDTQYF; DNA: TGCAGTGCTAGAGATCAGCGGACTCCGGCGAGGCCAGATACGCAGTATTTT
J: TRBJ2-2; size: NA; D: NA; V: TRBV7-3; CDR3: CASSLLAGELFF; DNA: TGTGCCAGCAGCTTACTTGCCGGGGAGCTGTTTTTT